This TCR beta chain derives from a study of Graves' ophthalmopathy and Graves' hyperthyroidism. Beta-chain TCR CDR3 regions were amplified from RNA transcripts. The workflow started with a first-round RT-PCR run with HTBI primers and then moved on to a second-round multiplex PCR. TCRdb passed the multiplex PCR reads through MiXCR, listing each CDR3 protein once. The top ten clones hold about 3.3% of a sample with around 600,000 distinct CDR3 sequences, 35% to 50% of them seen once. Trimming removed 1 base from V and 6 bases from J, with 7 bases in between. CDR3 length: 13 amino acids. The germline gives CDR1 SGDLS, CDR2 YYNGEE. The table lists this clonotype with many counts. Additional autoimmune diseases, uncontrolled infections, pregnancy or lactation disqualified patients.

This receptor was obtained from an adult man with Graves' ophthalmopathy. The chain joins TRBV9 to TRBJ2-2; D gene unclear. Material: peripheral blood. The CDR3 sequence is CASSVLDPGELFF. CDR3 nucleotide sequence: TGTGCCAGCAGCGTATTAGATCCCGGGGAGCTGTTTTTT.